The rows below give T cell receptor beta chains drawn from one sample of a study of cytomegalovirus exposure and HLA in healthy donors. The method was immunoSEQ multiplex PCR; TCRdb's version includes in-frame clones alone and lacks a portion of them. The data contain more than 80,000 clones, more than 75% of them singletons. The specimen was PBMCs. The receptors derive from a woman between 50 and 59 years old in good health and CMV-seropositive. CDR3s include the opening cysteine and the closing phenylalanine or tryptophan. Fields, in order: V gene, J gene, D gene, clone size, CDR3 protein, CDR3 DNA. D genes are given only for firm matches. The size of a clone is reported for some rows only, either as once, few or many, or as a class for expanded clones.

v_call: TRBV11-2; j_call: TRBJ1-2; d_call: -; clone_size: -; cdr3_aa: CASSYQVDYGYTF; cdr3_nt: TGTGCCAGCAGCTATCAGGTTGACTATGGCTACACCTTC
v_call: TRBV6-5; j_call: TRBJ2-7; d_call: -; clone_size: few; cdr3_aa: CASSYASTYEQYF; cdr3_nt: TGTGCCAGCAGTTACGCTAGCACCTACGAGCAGTACTTC
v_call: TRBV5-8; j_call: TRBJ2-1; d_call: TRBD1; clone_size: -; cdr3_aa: CASSLGQGADNEQFF; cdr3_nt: TGTGCCAGCAGCTTGGGGCAGGGGGCGGACAATGAGCAGTTCTTC
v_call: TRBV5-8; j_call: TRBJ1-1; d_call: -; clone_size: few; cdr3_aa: CASSLISSREAFF; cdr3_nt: TGTGCCAGCAGCTTGATCAGTTCCAGGGAAGCTTTCTTT
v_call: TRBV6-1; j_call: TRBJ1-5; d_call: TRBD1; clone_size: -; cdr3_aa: CASSAYPGQSNQPQHF; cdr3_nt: TGTGCCAGCAGTGCTTATCCGGGACAGAGCAATCAGCCCCAGCATTTT
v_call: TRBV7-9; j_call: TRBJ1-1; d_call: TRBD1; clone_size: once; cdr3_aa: CASSLVQGVNTEAFF; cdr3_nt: TGTGCCAGCAGCTTAGTGCAGGGGGTGAACACTGAAGCTTTCTTT
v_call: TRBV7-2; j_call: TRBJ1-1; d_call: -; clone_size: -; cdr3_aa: CASSLRQVNTEAFF; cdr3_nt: TGTGCCAGCAGCCTCAGACAGGTGAACACTGAAGCTTTCTTT
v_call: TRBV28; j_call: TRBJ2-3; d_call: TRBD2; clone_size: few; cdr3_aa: CASTLTSGGITDTQYF; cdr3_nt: TGTGCCAGCACCCTGACTAGCGGGGGGATAACAGATACGCAGTATTTT
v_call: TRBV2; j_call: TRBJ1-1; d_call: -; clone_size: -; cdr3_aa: CASRQGLGLNTEAFF; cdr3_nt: TGTGCCAGCAGGCAGGGGTTGGGATTAAACACTGAAGCTTTCTTT
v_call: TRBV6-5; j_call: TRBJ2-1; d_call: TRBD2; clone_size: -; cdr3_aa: CASSFSGTSASNEQFF; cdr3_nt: TGTGCCAGCAGTTTTTCCGGGACTAGCGCTTCCAATGAGCAGTTCTTC
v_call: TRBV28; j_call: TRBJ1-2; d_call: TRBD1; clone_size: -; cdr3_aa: CASSFGSGQVSNYGYTF; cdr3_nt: TGTGCCAGCAGTTTTGGTTCCGGACAGGTTTCTAACTATGGCTACACCTTC
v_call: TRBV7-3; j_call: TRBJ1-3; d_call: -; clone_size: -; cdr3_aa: CASSLEGGLSGNTIYF; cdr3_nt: TGTGCCAGCAGCTTAGAGGGCGGCCTCTCTGGAAACACCATATATTTT
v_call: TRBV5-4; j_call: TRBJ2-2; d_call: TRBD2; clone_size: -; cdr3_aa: CASSRGLDGELFF; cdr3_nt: TGTGCCAGCAGCCGCGGACTAGACGGGGAGCTGTTTTTT
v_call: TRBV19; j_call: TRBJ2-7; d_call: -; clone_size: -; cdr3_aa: CASMGQTDYEQYF; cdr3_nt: TGTGCCAGTATGGGACAAACAGACTACGAGCAGTACTTC
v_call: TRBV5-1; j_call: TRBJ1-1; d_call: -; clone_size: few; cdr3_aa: CASSVFGGVNTEAFF; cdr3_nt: TGCGCCAGCAGCGTCTTTGGGGGCGTGAACACTGAAGCTTTCTTT
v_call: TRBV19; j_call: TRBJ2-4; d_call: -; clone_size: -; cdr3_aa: CASSLRHGGNIQYF; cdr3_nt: TGTGCCAGTAGTTTAAGACACGGAGGGAACATTCAGTACTTC
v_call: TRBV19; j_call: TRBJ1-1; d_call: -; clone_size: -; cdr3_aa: CASSLQVGDTEAFF; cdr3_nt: TGTGCCAGTAGTCTACAGGTCGGCGACACTGAAGCTTTCTTT
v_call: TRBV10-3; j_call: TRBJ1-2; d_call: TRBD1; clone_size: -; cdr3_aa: CATKYGTAYGYTF; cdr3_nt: TGTGCCACCAAGTACGGGACAGCGTATGGCTACACCTTC
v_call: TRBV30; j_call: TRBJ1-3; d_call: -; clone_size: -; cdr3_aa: CAWSVRGGISGNTIYF; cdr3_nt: TGTGCCTGGAGTGTACGGGGGGGAATCTCTGGAAACACCATATATTTT
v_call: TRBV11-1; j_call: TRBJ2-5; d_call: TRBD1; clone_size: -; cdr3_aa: CASSPGQGREETQYF; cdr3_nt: TGTGCCAGCAGTCCGGGACAGGGGCGGGAGGAGACCCAGTACTTC
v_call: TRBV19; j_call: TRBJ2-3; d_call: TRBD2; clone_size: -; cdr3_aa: CASSRTSGGYTQYF; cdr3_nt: TGTGCCAGTAGTAGGACTAGCGGGGGTTATACGCAGTATTTT
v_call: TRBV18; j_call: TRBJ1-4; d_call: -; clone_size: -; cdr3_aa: CASSRASSEKLFF; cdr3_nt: TGTGCCAGCTCACGGGCCAGCTCGGAAAAACTGTTTTTT
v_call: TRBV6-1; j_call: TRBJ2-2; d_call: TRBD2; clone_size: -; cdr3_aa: CASRGGFLGELFF; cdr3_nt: TGTGCCAGCAGGGGAGGGTTCCTCGGGGAGCTGTTTTTT
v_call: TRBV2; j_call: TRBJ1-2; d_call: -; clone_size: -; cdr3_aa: CATQPQGPGTNYGYTF; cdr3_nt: TGTGCCACCCAGCCCCAGGGGCCAGGAACTAACTATGGCTACACCTTC
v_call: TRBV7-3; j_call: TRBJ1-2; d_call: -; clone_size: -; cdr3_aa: CASSQSAGSGYGYTF; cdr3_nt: TGTGCCAGCAGCCAAAGTGCAGGGTCCGGCTATGGCTACACCTTC
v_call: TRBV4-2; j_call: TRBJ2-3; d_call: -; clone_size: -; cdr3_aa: CASSQDKGGTQYF; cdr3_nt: TGTGCCAGCAGCCAAGATAAAGGGGGTACGCAGTATTTT
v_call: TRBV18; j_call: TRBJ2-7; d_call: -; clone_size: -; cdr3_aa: CASSPRQNYEQYF; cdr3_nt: TGTGCCAGCTCACCAAGACAGAACTACGAGCAGTACTTC
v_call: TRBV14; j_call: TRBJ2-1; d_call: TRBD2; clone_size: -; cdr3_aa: CASSQDRVRGAYNEQFF; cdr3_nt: TGTGCCAGCAGCCAAGATCGGGTGCGGGGGGCCTACAATGAGCAGTTCTTC
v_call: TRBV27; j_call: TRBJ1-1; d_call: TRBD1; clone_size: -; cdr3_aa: CASSLRTGGSGNTEAFF; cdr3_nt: TGTGCCAGCAGCCTCAGAACAGGGGGCAGCGGGAACACTGAAGCTTTCTTT
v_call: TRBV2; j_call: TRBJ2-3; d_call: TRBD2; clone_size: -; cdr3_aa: CASRPLAGVADTQYF; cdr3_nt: TGTGCCAGCAGACCCCTAGCGGGGGTGGCAGATACGCAGTATTTT
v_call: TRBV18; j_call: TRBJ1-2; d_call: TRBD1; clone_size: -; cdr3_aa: CASSSDRIDGYTF; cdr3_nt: TGTGCCAGCTCGTCGGACAGGATTGATGGCTACACCTTC
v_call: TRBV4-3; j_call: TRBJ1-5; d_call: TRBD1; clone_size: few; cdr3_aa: CASSQTGYQPQHF; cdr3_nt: TGCGCCAGCAGCCAGACAGGGTATCAGCCCCAGCATTTT
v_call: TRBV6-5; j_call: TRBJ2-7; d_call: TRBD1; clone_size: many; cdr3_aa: CASSYLGTASSYEQYF; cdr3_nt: TGTGCCAGCAGTTACTTGGGGACAGCGAGCTCCTACGAGCAGTACTTC
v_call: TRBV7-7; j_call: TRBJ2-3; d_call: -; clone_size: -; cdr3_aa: CASSLEFASPTQYF; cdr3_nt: TGTGCCAGCAGCTTAGAATTTGCGTCTCCTACGCAGTATTTT
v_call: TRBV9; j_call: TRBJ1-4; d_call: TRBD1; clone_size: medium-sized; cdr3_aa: CASSLTGTGLANEKLFF; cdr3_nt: TGTGCCAGCAGCCTAACCGGGACAGGGCTCGCTAATGAAAAACTGTTTTTT
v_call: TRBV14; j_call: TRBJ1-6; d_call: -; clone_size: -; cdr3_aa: CASSQQGTLSPLHF; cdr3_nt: TGTGCCAGCAGCCAGCAGGGAACGCTTTCACCCCTCCACTTT
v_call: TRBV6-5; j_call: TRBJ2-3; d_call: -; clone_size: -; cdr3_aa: CASRHYIRAKDTQYF; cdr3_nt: TGTGCCAGCAGGCACTACATTAGAGCCAAGGATACGCAGTATTTT
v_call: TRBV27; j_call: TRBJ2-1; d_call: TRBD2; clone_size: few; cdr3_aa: CASSILAGGDNEQFF; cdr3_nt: TGTGCCAGCAGTATACTAGCGGGGGGGGACAATGAGCAGTTCTTC
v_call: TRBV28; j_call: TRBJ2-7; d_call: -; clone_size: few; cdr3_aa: CASTTRTTYEQYF; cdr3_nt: TGTGCCAGCACAACCCGGACAACCTACGAGCAGTACTTC